This T cell receptor beta chain was obtained from a study of T cell responses to AZD1222 COVID-19 vaccine. General study findings and limits: Just a handful of AZD1222 recipients tested seropositive at baseline. Donors were largely white British and mainly female; clonal diversity was possibly underestimated.

On this clone itself: Its specificity is unknown.

Libraries were prepared by immunoSEQ multiplex PCR; TCRdb keeps only in-frame clonotypes and omits some of them. The sample yields 98,000 or so clones, roughly 92% seen once. From germline, CDR1 is SEHNR and CDR2 FQNEAQ (reference sequence). V lost 3 bases and J lost 9, with 12 bases in between. CDR3 length equals 14 residues. This receptor was identified in an adult in good health. This chain joins TRBV7-9 and TRBJ1-6; the D gene is possibly TRBD1 (5 bases). The sequences come from peripheral blood, collected on day 0 of AZD1222 vaccination. CDR3 DNA: TGTGCCAGCAGCTTCCAGGGTGGAACTTCACCCCTCCACTTT. It translates to CASSFQGGTSPLHF.